The present TCR beta chain was sequenced within a study of regulatory T cells in long-lasting Graves disease. Arm-PCR of CDR3 regions with iRepertoire HTBI primers generated TCR beta libraries. MiXCR was run by TCRdb on the multiplex PCR reads, yielding one entry per CDR3 protein. The data hold 400,000 to 500,000 distinct CDR3 sequences, with just under 15% observed a single time. This clonotype occurred many times. The antigen is unknown. One junction end does not reproduce the germline sequence, and a read error may be involved. Time point described: newly diagnosed GD, antithyroid drugs for less than 3 months. The TCR library was prepared using RNA isolated from PBMCs. The CDR3 extends over 15 amino acids. Germline values: CDR1 SSHAT, CDR2 FNYEAQ (reference sequence). Overall study results and limits: New patients shared fewer public clonotypes (around 880) than persistent patients did (around 2,900).

The data also belong to a second study, concerning T cells in Graves' hyperthyroidism and ophthalmopathy.

The genes are TRBV7-7 and TRBJ2-5; weak D call: TRBD1 (5 bases). This sequence was found in a woman aged 25-40 years with Graves disease. The source material was peripheral blood mononuclear cells (PBMCs), sampled at new diagnosis, from a patient treated with antithyroid drugs. CDR3 in DNA: TGTGCTAGCAGCTTAGTTGCCCACCCAGGGGAGACCCAGTACTTC. Residues: CASSLVAHPGETQYF.